This T cell receptor beta chain was recorded in a study of blood T cell repertoires in COVID-19. CDR1 WNHNN and CDR2 SYGVQD come from the germline V gene (reference sequence). CDR3 length equals 13 residues. Between the trimmed V and J ends, which lost 3 bases and 4 bases, there was a span of 8 bases. As processed by the authors: Amplifying reference gene primers gave estimates of nucleated cell counts. Produced via immunoSEQ multiplex PCR; TCRdb's table is partial and in-frame only. The V and J calls and clone size come from that table; D and trimming were worked out from the DNA. The sample includes about 100,000 clones, more than 70% seen only once; the top ten take 11%. This clone was seen once.

Sequencing was carried out using peripheral blood. This sequence joins TRBV10-1 and TRBJ2-3; D is unclear. This TCR derives from a woman aged 25-40 years with acute or convalescent COVID-19. CDR3 coding DNA: TGCGCCAGCAGTGATTTGGCCTCAGATACGCAGTATTTT. The encoded protein is CASSDLASDTQYF.